Here is one T cell receptor beta chain with its context. What it binds is not known. These data are taken from a study of T cell clonotyping in hematopoietic cell transplantation. Study-level results: Recipient TCR diversity dropped after transplant; expanded clonotypes rose from day 30 to 180.

The table came from immunoSEQ multiplex PCR; TCRdb's copy has only in-frame clones and leaves some out. The sample holds 35,000 to 50,000 clones, roughly 96% seen once. The source is a man younger than 40 in good health. Some clones in this sample may be carry-over from other donors' samples. Sample: peripheral blood mononuclear cells.

CDR3 protein: CTSSHHRDTPGWQYF. Here the CDR3 DNA reads TGCACCAGCAGCCACCACCGGGACACCCCAGGGTGGCAGTACTTC. The chain combines TRBV1 with TRBJ2-7; the table's D call of TRBD1 was not tested on the DNA. TRBV1 is marked as a pseudogene. The CDR3 length is 15 residues.